This T cell receptor (beta chain) came from a study of blood T cells in healthy people across ages. Study-wide points: The study found TCR beta diversity correlated strongly with naive T cell percentage. The recorded TCR beta diversity per million T cells decreased in a roughly linear manner with age. Whereas aged donors had fewer naive CD4+ cells, long-lived donors had more of them and higher diversity.

For this clonotype: As yet, its antigen is unknown.

The authors ran a second PCR of 7 to 11 cycles using a sample-barcoded 5' primer and a J-beta primer mix. TCRdb analysed the 5' RACE reads with MiXCR anew, one entry per CDR3 protein. The sample has about 770,000 distinct CDR3 sequences; approximately 44% are singletons. The CDR3 contains 16 residues. Germline loops: CDR1 MGHRA, CDR2 YSYEKL. J gave up 7 bases and V 0 bases, and 10 bases lay outside the gene matches. J is TRBJ2-3 and V is TRBV4-1; 7 bases line up with TRBD2. Material for sequencing was blood. This receptor was identified in a man in his fifties or sixties in good health. CDR3 sequence: CASSQDRGGGRNTQYF. In DNA form, the CDR3 reads TGCGCCAGCAGCCAAGATCGGGGCGGGGGTCGGAATACGCAGTATTTT.